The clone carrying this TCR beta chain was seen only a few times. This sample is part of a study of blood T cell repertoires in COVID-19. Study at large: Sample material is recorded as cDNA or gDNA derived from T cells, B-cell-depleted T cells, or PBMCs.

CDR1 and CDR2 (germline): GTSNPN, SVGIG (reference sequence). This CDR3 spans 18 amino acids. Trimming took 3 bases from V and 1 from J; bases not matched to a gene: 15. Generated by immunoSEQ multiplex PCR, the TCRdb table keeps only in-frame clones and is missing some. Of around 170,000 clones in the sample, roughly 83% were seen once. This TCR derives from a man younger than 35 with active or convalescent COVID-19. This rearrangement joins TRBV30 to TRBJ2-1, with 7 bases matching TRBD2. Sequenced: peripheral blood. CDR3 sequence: CAWSRRGSMIPSYNEQFF. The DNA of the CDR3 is TGTGCCTGGAGCCGGCGGGGGAGCATGATCCCTTCCTACAATGAGCAGTTCTTC.